The 7 T cell receptor beta chains given below trace back to one sample, sequenced in a study of blood T cell repertoires in COVID-19. Only in-frame clones appear in the TCRdb table, and some are missing; sequencing was by immunoSEQ multiplex PCR. Here the sample spans some 95,000 clones, 70% to 85% being singletons. What was sequenced was peripheral blood. The receptors here all came from a man aged 65-85 years with acute or convalescent COVID-19.

The genes are TRBV7-6 and TRBJ1-3; 8 bases are shared with TRBD1. CDR3 length: 17 amino acids. V shed 2 bases, J shed 3 bases, and the junction held 9 bases outside the gene matches. Germline V gene sequence: CDR1 SGHVS, CDR2 FNYEAQ. The CDR3 here is CASSLSLQGERGNTIYF. The DNA for the CDR3 is TGTGCCAGCAGCTTATCCTTACAGGGGGAACGTGGAAACACCATATATTTT.

This clone was counted between two and nine times. V is TRBV19 and J is TRBJ1-1; tentatively, D is TRBD1 (5 bases). This CDR3 spans 15 amino acids. Trimming stripped 1 base from V and 1 base from J, with 10 bases between. The germline V gene encodes CDR1 LNHDA and CDR2 SQIVND (reference sequence). The CDR3 nucleotides are TGTGCCAGTAGTATAGTTCCCGGACAGAACACTGAAGCTTTCTTT. This encodes CASSIVPGQNTEAFF.

This rearrangement joins TRBV7-3 to TRBJ2-1; TRBD2 matches at 9 bases. The CDR3 is made up of 16 amino acids. The germline V gene encodes CDR1 SGHTA and CDR2 FQGTGA. Trimming removed 5 bases from V and 4 bases from J; junction bases left unmatched: 9. DNA of the CDR3: TGTGCCAGCAGCCTGGGGGCGGGAGGGCTGTACAATGAGCAGTTCTTC. Amino acids: CASSLGAGGLYNEQFF.

This rearrangement joins TRBV5-1 to TRBJ1-5; perhaps TRBD1 as D (5 bases). This CDR3 is built from 15 residues. CDR1 SGHRS and CDR2 YFSETQ come from the germline V gene. The V end was cut by 0 bases, the J end by 2 bases, with 9 bases between. CDR3 nucleotides: TGCGCCAGCAGCTTGGGGGAGGGACGCAATCAGCCCCAGCATTTT. Translation gives CASSLGEGRNQPQHF.

V is TRBV2 and J is TRBJ1-3; tentatively, D is TRBD1 (5 bases). Germline V gene data show CDR1 as SNHLY and CDR2 as FYNNEI. V was trimmed by 1 base and J by 3 bases, leaving 13 bases between them. The CDR3 covers 16 residues. DNA for the CDR3: TGTGCCAGCAGTGAAGGGGCCGGGGGGTTTGGAAACACCATATATTTT. It codes for CASSEGAGGFGNTIYF.

The V and J genes are TRBV20-1 and TRBJ1-1; no reliable D call. Per germline, CDR1 DFQATT and CDR2 SNEGSKA (reference sequence). Trimming shortened V by 7 bases and J by 1 base, and 7 bases separated the two germline ends. The CDR3 is 11 residues long. CDR3 protein: CSEQRNTEAFF. CDR3 bases: TGCAGTGAACAGAGGAACACTGAAGCTTTCTTT.

The chain couples TRBV5-6 to TRBJ2-5, with D maybe TRBD1 (5 bases). CDR1 SGHDT and CDR2 YYEEEE come from the germline V gene. The CDR3 has 16 residues. Deletions cut 1 base from V and 2 bases from J, with 15 bases between. The CDR3 DNA follows: TGTGCCAGCAGCTTGTTTGCCCTACGACAGCAAGAGACCCAGTACTTC. This translates into CASSLFALRQQETQYF.